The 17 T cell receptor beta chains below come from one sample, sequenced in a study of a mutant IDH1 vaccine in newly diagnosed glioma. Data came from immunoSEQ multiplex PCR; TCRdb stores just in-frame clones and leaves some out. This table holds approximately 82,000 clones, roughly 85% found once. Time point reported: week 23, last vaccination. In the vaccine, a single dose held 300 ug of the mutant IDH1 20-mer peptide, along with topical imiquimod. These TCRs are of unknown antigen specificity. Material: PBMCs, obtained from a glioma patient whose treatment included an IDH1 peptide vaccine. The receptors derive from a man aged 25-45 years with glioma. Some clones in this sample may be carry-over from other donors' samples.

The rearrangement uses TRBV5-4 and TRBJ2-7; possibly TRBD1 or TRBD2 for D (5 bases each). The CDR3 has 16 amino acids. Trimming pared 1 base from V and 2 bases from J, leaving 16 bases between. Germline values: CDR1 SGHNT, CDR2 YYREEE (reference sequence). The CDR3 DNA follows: TGTGCCAGCAGCTTGCCCACCGGGACCTTAGCCTACGAGCAGTACTTC. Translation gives CASSLPTGTLAYEQYF.

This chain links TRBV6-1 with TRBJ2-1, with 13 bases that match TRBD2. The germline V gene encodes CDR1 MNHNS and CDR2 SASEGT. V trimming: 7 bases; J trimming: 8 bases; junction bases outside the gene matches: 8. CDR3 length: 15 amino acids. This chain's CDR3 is CASISGLAGEDEQFF. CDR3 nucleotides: TGTGCCAGCATCAGCGGACTAGCGGGAGAGGATGAGCAGTTCTTC.

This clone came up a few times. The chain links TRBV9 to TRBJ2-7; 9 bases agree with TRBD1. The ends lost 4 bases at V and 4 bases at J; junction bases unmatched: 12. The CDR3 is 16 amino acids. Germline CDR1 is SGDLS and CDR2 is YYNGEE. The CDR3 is CASSSTGTGNRYEQYF. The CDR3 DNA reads TGTGCCAGCAGCAGTACCGGGACAGGGAACCGGTACGAGCAGTACTTC.

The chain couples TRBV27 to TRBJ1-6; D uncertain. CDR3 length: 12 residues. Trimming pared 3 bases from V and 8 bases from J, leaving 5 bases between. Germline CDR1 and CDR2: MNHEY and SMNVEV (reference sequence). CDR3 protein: CASSFGDSPLHF. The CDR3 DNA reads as TGTGCCAGCAGTTTTGGGGATTCACCCCTCCACTTT.

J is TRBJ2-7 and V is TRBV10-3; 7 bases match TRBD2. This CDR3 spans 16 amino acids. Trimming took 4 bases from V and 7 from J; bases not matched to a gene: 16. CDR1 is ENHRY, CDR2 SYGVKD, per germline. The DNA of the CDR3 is TGTGCCATCAGTGCCGGGGCGGGCGGGGGAAGTTCTGAGCAGTACTTC. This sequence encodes CAISAGAGGGSSEQYF.

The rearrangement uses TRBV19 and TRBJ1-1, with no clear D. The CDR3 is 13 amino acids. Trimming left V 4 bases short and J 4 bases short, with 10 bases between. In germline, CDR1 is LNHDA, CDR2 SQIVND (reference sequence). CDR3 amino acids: CASSRGRGTEAFF. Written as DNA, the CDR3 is TGTGCCAGTAGTAGAGGGCGAGGCACTGAAGCTTTCTTT.

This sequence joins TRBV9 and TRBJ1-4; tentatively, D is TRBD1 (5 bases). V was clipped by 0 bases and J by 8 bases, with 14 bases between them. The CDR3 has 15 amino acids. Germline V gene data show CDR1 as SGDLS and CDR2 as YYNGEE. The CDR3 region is CASSVGGGEGEKLFF. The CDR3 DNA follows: TGTGCCAGCAGCGTAGGAGGAGGGGAGGGGGAAAAACTGTTTTTT.

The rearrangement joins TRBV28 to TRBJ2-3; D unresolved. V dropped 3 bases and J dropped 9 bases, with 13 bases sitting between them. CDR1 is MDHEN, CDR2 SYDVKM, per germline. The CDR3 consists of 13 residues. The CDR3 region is CASSLNAPRTQYF. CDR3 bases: TGTGCCAGCAGTTTGAATGCCCCCAGAACGCAGTATTTT.

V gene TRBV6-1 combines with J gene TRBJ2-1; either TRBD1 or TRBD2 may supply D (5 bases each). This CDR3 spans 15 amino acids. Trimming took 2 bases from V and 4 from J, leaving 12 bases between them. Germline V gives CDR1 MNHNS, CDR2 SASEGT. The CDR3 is CASSEIQGAYNEQFF. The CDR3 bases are TGTGCCAGCAGTGAAATCCAGGGAGCTTACAATGAGCAGTTCTTC.

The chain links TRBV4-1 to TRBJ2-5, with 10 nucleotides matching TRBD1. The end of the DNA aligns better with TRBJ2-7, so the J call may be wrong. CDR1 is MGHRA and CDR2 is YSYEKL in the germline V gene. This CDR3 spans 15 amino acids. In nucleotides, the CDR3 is TGCGCCAGCAGCCAAGCAGACAGGGGGCGATCCGAGCAGTACTTC. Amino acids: CASSQADRGRSEQYF.

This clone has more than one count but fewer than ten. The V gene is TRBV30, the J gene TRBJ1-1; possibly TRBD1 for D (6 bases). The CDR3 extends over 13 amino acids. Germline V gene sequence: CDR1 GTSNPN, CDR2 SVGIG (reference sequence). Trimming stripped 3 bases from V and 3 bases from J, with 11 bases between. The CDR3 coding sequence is TGTGCCTGGAGCAGGAACAGGGACACTGAAGCTTTCTTT. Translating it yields CAWSRNRDTEAFF. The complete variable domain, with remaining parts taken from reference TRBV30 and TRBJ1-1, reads SQTIHQWPATLVQPVGSPLSLECTVEGTSNPNLYWYRQAAGRGLQLLFYSVGIGQISSEVPQNLSASRPQDRQFILSSKKLLLSDSGFYLCAWSRNRDTEAFFGQGTRLTVV.

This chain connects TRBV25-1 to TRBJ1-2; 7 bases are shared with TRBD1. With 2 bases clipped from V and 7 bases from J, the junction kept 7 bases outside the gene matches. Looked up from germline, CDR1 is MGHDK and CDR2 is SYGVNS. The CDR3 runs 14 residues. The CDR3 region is CASSETLQGSGYTF. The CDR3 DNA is TGTGCCAGCAGTGAAACCCTACAGGGGTCTGGCTACACCTTC.

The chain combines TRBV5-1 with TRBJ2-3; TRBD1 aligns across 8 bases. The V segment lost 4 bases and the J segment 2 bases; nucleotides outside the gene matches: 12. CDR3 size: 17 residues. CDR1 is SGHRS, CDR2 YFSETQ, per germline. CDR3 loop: CASSILTTGANTDTQYF. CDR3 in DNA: TGCGCCAGCAGCATCTTGACGACAGGGGCGAACACAGATACGCAGTATTTT.

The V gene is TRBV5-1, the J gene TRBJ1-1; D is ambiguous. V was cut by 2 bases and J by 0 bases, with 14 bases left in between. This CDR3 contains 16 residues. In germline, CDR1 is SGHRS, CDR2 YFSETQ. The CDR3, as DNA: TGCGCCAGCAGCTTCCTTGGGCCAGGCTTGAACACTGAAGCTTTCTTT. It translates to CASSFLGPGLNTEAFF.

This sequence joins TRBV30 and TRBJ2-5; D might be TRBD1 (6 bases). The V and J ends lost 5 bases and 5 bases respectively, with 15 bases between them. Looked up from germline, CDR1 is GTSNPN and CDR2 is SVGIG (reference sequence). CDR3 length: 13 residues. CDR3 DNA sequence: TGTGCCTGGGGGCGGCAGGGGATGGAGACCCAGTACTTC. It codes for CAWGRQGMETQYF.

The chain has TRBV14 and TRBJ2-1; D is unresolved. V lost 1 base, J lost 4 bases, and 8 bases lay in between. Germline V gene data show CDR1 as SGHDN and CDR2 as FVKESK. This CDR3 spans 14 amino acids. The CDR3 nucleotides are TGTGCCAGCAGCCAAGCATCTCAATACAATGAGCAGTTCTTC. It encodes CASSQASQYNEQFF.

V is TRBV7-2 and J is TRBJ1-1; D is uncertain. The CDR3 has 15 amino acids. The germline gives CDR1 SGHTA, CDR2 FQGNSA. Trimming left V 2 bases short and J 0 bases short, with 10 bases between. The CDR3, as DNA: TGTGCCAGCAGCTTAAAATCGAGAATGAACACTGAAGCTTTCTTT. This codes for CASSLKSRMNTEAFF.